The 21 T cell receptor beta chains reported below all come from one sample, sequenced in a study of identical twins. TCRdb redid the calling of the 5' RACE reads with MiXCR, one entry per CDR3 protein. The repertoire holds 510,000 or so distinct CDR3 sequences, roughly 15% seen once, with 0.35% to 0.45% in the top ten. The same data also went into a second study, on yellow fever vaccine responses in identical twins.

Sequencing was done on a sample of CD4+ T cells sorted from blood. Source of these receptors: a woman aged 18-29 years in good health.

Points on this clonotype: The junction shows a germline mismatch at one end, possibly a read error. In DNA form, the CDR3 reads TGTGCCACCAGTGAAATTAGCGGGGGTACGTACAATGAGCTGTTCTTC. Its protein is CATSEISGGTYNELFF. The chain joins TRBV24-1 to TRBJ2-1; TRBD2 matches at 9 bases. Germline CDR1 KGHDR, CDR2 SFDVKD. The CDR3 runs 16 residues.

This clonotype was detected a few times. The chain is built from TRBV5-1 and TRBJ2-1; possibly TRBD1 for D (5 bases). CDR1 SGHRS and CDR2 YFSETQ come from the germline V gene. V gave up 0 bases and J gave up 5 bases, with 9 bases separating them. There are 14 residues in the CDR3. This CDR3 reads CASSLVQVNNEQFF. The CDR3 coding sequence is TGCGCCAGCAGCTTGGTACAGGTAAACAATGAGCAGTTCTTC.

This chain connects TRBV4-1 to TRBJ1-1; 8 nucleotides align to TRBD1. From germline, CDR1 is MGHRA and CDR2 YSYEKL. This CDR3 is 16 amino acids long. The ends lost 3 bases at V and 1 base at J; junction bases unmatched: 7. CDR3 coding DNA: TGCGCCAGCAGCCACCTGACAGGGGTCGAGAACACTGAAGCTTTCTTT. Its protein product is CASSHLTGVENTEAFF.

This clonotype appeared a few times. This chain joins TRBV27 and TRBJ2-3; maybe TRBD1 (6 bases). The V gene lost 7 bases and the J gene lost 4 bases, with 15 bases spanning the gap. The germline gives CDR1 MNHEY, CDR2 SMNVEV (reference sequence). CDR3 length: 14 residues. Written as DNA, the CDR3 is TGTGCCAGCACCTTAGCTGGGGGCTCAGATACGCAGTATTTT. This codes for CASTLAGGSDTQYF.

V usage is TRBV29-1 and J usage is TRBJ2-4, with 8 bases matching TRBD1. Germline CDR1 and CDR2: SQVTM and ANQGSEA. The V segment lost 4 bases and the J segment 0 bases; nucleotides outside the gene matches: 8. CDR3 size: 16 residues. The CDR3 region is CSVAAGGSVAKNIQYF. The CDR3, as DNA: TGCAGCGTTGCGGCAGGGGGCTCAGTAGCCAAAAACATTCAGTACTTC.

CDR3 loop: CSVEVKAVNYGYTF. Written as DNA, the CDR3 is TGCAGCGTTGAAGTCAAGGCCGTAAACTATGGCTACACCTTC. The chain has TRBV29-1 and TRBJ1-2; D gene ambiguous. CDR1 is SQVTM and CDR2 is ANQGSEA in the germline V gene. The CDR3 is 14 amino acids. The V end was cut by 1 base, the J end by 2 bases, with 11 bases between. Variable domain in full (rest from reference TRBV29-1 and TRBJ1-2): SAVISQKPSRDICQRGTSLTIQCQVDSQVTMMFWYRQQPGQSLTLIATANQGSEATYESGFVIDKFPISRPNLTFSTLTVSNMSPEDSSIYLCSVEVKAVNYGYTFGSGTRLTVV.

CDR3 amino acids: CASSQVQGSEQYF. As DNA, the CDR3 is TGTGCCAGCAGCCAAGTACAGGGATCCGAGCAGTACTTC. This chain links TRBV3-1 with TRBJ2-7; perhaps TRBD1 as D (6 bases). The CDR3 covers 13 residues. V lost 1 base to trimming and J lost 6 bases, with 10 bases between them. Germline V gene sequence: CDR1 LGHDT, CDR2 YNNKEL (reference sequence).

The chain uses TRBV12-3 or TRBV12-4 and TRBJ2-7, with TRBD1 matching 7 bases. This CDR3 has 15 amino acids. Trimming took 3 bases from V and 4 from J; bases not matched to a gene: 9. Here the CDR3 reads CASSFRRGLGYEQYF. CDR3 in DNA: TGTGCCAGCAGTTTCCGAAGGGGGCTGGGGTACGAGCAGTACTTC.

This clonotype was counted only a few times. The CDR3 nucleotides read TGTGCCAGCAGTTTCGGGTGGGGGCGTTCCTACAATGAGCAGTTCTTC. Translation gives CASSFGWGRSYNEQFF. The rearrangement uses TRBV27 and TRBJ2-1, with D perhaps TRBD1 (6 bases). There are 16 residues in the CDR3. CDR1 and CDR2 from the germline V gene are MNHEY and SMNVEV (reference sequence). V lost 3 bases, J lost 1 base, and 13 bases lay in between.

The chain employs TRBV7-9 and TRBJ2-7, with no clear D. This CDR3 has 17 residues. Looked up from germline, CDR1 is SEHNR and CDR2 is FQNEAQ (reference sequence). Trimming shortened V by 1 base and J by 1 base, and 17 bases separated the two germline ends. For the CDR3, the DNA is TGTGCCAGCAGCTTAGATGACCGTAATTTTTTATCCTACGAGCAGTACTTC. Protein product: CASSLDDRNFLSYEQYF.

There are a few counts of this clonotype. CDR3 sequence reads: CASRQTTGVQYF. The CDR3 region has the DNA TGTGCCAGCAGGCAGACGACAGGGGTTCAGTACTTC. The V and J genes are TRBV12-3 or TRBV12-4 and TRBJ2-4; 8 bases are a match to TRBD1. The CDR3 totals 12 residues. Trimming removed 6 bases from V and 11 bases from J; junction bases left unmatched: 6.

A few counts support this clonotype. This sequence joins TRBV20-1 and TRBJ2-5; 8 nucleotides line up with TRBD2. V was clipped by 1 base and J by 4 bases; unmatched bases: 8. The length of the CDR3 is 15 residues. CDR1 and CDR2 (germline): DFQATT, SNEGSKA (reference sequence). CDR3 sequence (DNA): TGCAGTGCTAGAGTTGAGCGGGAGACGGCAGAGACCCAGTACTTC. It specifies CSARVERETAETQYF.

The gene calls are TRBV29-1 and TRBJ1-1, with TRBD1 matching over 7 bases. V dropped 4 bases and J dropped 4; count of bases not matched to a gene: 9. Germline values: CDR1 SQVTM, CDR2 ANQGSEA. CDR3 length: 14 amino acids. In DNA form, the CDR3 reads TGCAGCGTTGCCCACCTGACAGGGATCACTGAAGCTTTCTTT. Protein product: CSVAHLTGITEAFF.

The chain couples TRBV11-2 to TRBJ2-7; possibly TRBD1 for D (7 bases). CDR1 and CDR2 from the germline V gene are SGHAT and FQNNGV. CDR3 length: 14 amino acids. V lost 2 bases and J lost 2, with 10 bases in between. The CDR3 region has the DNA TGTGCCAGCAGCTTACGGGGGACAGCCTACGAGCAGTACTTC. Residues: CASSLRGTAYEQYF.

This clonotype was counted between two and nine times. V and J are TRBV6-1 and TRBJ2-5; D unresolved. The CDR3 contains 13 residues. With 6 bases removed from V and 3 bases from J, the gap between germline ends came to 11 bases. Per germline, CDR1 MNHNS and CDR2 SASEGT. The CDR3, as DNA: TGTGCCAGCAGGGTCGACGGAGAAGAGACCCAGTACTTC. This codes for CASRVDGEETQYF.

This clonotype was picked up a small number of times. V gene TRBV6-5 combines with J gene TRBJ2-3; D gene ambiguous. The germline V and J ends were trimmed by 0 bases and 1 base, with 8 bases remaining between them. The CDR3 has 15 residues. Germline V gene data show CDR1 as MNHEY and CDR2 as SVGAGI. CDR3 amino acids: CASSYSGSRTDTQYF. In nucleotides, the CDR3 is TGTGCCAGCAGTTACTCGGGCAGCCGCACAGATACGCAGTATTTT.

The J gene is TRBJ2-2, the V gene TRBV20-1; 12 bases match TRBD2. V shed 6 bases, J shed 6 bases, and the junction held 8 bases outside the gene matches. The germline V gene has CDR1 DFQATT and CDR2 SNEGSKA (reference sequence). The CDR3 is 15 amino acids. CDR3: CSAKLAGGFAGELFF. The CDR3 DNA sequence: TGCAGTGCAAAACTAGCGGGAGGTTTTGCCGGGGAGCTGTTTTTT.

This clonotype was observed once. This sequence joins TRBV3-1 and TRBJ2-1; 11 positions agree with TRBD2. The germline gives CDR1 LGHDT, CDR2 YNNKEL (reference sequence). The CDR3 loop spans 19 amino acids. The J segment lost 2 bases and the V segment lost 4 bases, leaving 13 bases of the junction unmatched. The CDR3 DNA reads TGTGCCAGCAGCCCAAGCGTACTAGCGGGGGCAATCACCTACAATGAGCAGTTCTTC. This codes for CASSPSVLAGAITYNEQFF.

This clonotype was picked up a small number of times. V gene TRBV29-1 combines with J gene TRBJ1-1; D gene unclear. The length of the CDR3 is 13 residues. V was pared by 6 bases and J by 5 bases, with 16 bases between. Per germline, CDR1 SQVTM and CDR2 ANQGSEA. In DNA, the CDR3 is TGCAGCGTCATTTGGCCTGCGGAGACTGAAGCTTTCTTT. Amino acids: CSVIWPAETEAFF.

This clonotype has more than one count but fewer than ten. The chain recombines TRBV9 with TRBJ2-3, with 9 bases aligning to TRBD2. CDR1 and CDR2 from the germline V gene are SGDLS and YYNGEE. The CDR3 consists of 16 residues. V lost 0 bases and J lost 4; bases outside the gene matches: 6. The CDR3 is CASSVGGGRAADTQYF. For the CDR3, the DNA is TGTGCCAGCAGCGTAGGGGGCGGGAGGGCCGCAGATACGCAGTATTTT.

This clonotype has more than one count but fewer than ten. CDR3 DNA sequence: TGTGCCAGCAGCCCGGCGGGGCGAGGCCGCCAGCATTTT. This translates into CASSPAGRGRQHF. This sequence joins TRBV14 and TRBJ1-5; perhaps TRBD1 as D (5 bases). There are 13 residues in the CDR3. V was pared by 4 bases and J by 12 bases, with 16 bases between. Germline CDR1 is SGHDN and CDR2 is FVKESK.